These 18 T cell receptor beta chains were all obtained from the same sample, sequenced in a study of pediatric ulcerative colitis. The data were produced by immunoSEQ multiplex PCR, yet TCRdb's version contains in-frame clones alone and is incomplete. The sample gives 60,000 to 75,000 clones, 77% of which show up once; 5.2% is in the top ten. The sample was blood. These receptors all stem from a boy aged 10-17 years with moderate ulcerative colitis.

In this sample, this clone turned up once. The chain has TRBV10-3 and TRBJ2-7; possibly TRBD2 for D (5 bases). The V end lost 1 base, the J end lost 3 bases, and 10 bases lay between the germline ends. The CDR3 totals 14 residues. Germline-derived CDR1 and CDR2 are ENHRY and SYGVKD. The CDR3 loop reads CAISELGVNYEQYF. The CDR3 coding sequence is TGTGCCATCAGTGAGTTGGGAGTCAACTACGAGCAGTACTTC.

The gene calls are TRBV10-1 and TRBJ2-7; D is unclear. This CDR3 has 14 residues. In germline, CDR1 is WNHNN, CDR2 SYGVQD (reference sequence). V was clipped by 1 base and J by 6 bases, with 13 bases between them. This CDR3 is CASSELGRLGEQYF. The CDR3 region has the DNA TGCGCCAGCAGTGAGTTGGGCCGCCTCGGCGAGCAGTACTTC.

This chain links TRBV7-8 with TRBJ1-2, with 7 bases aligning to TRBD1. Per the germline V gene, CDR1 is SGHVS and CDR2 is FQNEAQ. CDR3 length equals 16 residues. The trim removed 2 bases at V and 1 base at J, leaving 7 bases unmatched. CDR3 DNA sequence: TGTGCCAGCAGCTTAAGTATGGGACAGAATAACTATGGCTACACCTTC. It codes for CASSLSMGQNNYGYTF.

The chain joins TRBV10-2 to TRBJ1-1; 7 nucleotides line up with TRBD1. The ends lost 7 bases at V and 3 bases at J; junction bases unmatched: 11. The germline V gene encodes CDR1 WSHSY and CDR2 SAAADI. This CDR3 is built from 15 residues. The CDR3 nucleotides read TGCGCCAGCACCATAGCAGGGGGGGGCGACACTGAAGCTTTCTTT. Encoded protein: CASTIAGGGDTEAFF.

CDR3 amino acids: CASSPQWGGRKEQYF. The CDR3 nucleotides are TGTGCCAGCAGCCCCCAGTGGGGCGGGAGAAAAGAGCAGTACTTC. This chain uses TRBV7-2 with TRBJ2-7, with 7 positions matching TRBD2. Germline V CDR1 and CDR2: SGHTA, FQGNSA. The CDR3 totals 15 residues. V trimming: 5 bases; J trimming: 7 bases; junction bases outside the gene matches: 14.

This sequence joins TRBV2 and TRBJ1-2; unclear D gene. Trimming took 8 bases from V and 4 from J, leaving 14 bases between them. Germline V gene data show CDR1 as SNHLY and CDR2 as FYNNEI. This CDR3 contains 13 residues. CDR3 in amino acids: CASRPWEGYGYTF. The DNA for the CDR3 is TGTGCCAGCCGTCCCTGGGAGGGCTATGGCTACACCTTC.

This rearrangement joins TRBV18 to TRBJ1-1; D remains unclear. Trimming cost V 0 bases and J 6 bases, with 8 bases left between them. This CDR3 is built from 13 residues. Looked up from germline, CDR1 is KGHSH and CDR2 is LQKENI. The CDR3 sequence is CASSPPGIPEAFF. The CDR3 bases are TGTGCCAGCTCACCACCGGGGATCCCTGAAGCTTTCTTT.

This clone is a singleton in its sample. The chain links TRBV2 to TRBJ2-7, with TRBD1 matching over 7 bases. The junction had 9 bases not matched to a gene; V was cut back by 8 bases and J by 2 bases. CDR3 length: 14 amino acids. Germline V gives CDR1 SNHLY, CDR2 FYNNEI. The CDR3 bases are TGTGCCAGCCTATGGGACAGTCAAGCCTACGAGCAGTACTTC. Translated, it gives CASLWDSQAYEQYF. Looking up the rest from reference TRBV2 and TRBJ2-7 gives the full variable domain: EPEVTQTPSHQVTQMGQEVILRCVPISNHLYFYWYRQILGQKVEFLVSFYNNEISEKSEIFDDQFSVERPDGSNFTLKIRSTKLEDSAMYFCASLWDSQAYEQYFGPGTRLTVT.

The V call is TRBV9, the J call TRBJ1-2; TRBD1 is a possible D gene (6 bases). Germline V gene sequence: CDR1 SGDLS, CDR2 YYNGEE. V was cut by 0 bases and J by 4 bases, with 13 bases left in between. The CDR3 is 15 amino acids. The CDR3 nucleotides are TGTGCCAGCAGCGTAGACGAGGGGGGCGGCTATGGCTACACCTTC. This translates into CASSVDEGGGYGYTF. The full variable domain, completed using reference TRBV9 and TRBJ1-2, is DSGVTQTPKHLITATGQRVTLRCSPRSGDLSVYWYQQSLDQGLQFLIQYYNGEERAKGNILERFSAQQFPDLHSELNLSSLELGDSALYFCASSVDEGGGYGYTFGSGTRLTVV.

V is TRBV4-1 and J is TRBJ2-5, with a weak D call TRBD1 (5 bases). Trimming removed 4 bases from V and 4 bases from J, with 16 bases in between. CDR3 length: 15 amino acids. Germline values: CDR1 MGHRA, CDR2 YSYEKL. The CDR3 is CASSPGDRQRETQYF. The CDR3 DNA sequence: TGCGCCAGCAGCCCTGGTGACCGACAGCGAGAGACCCAGTACTTC.

The genes are TRBV29-1 and TRBJ1-1; D is possibly TRBD1 (6 bases). The germline V gene has CDR1 SQVTM and CDR2 ANQGSEA. The CDR3 has 13 amino acids. Trimming cost V 7 bases and J 4 bases, with 16 bases left between them. The CDR3 DNA is TGCAGCGCGCGACCAAACAGGGCCACTGAAGCTTTCTTT. Translated: CSARPNRATEAFF.

The V gene is TRBV14, the J gene TRBJ2-1; either TRBD1 or TRBD2 may fit D (5 bases each). The V gene lost 4 bases and the J gene lost 2 bases, with 18 bases spanning the gap. Germline V gives CDR1 SGHDN, CDR2 FVKESK. The CDR3 totals 17 residues. This chain's CDR3 is CASSRDLGDLAYNEQFF. For the CDR3, the DNA is TGTGCCAGCAGCCGCGATTTGGGGGATTTAGCCTACAATGAGCAGTTCTTC. Combining the CDR3 with reference TRBV14 and TRBJ2-1 gives the whole variable domain EAGVTQFPSHSVIEKGQTVTLRCDPISGHDNLYWYRRVMGKEIKFLLHFVKESKQDESGMPNNRFLAERTGGTYSTLKVQPAELEDSGVYFCASSRDLGDLAYNEQFFGPGTRLTVL.

The chain combines TRBV4-1 with TRBJ2-5; a weak D match, TRBD1 (6 bases). Trimming took 5 bases from V and 0 from J, leaving 10 bases between them. Germline lookup yields CDR1 MGHRA and CDR2 YSYEKL. This CDR3 region has 14 residues. The CDR3: CASSRDNNQETQYF. DNA for the CDR3: TGCGCCAGCAGCAGGGACAACAACCAAGAGACCCAGTACTTC.

The CDR3 nucleotides read TGTGCCAGCAGCGAGGCCCCGGTCCAGTGGGGGTACTCTGGGGCCAACGTCCTGACTTTC. It is translated as CASSEAPVQWGYSGANVLTF. The chain combines TRBV9 with TRBJ2-6; D may match TRBD1 or TRBD2 (5 bases each). V was cut by 3 bases and J by 0 bases, with 22 bases left in between. The CDR3 runs to 20 residues. From germline, CDR1 is SGDLS and CDR2 YYNGEE.

The rearrangement links TRBV10-3 to TRBJ2-7; the match to TRBD1 covers 7 bases. The germline V gene encodes CDR1 ENHRY and CDR2 SYGVKD. After removal of 8 bases from V and 4 bases from J, the junction contained 14 bases not matched to a gene. The CDR3 is 15 amino acids. In nucleotides, the CDR3 is TGTGCCATCCAAACGAGACAGGGCAGAATTTACGAGCAGTACTTC. It encodes CAIQTRQGRIYEQYF.

V is TRBV25-1 and J is TRBJ2-7; TRBD1 agrees at 10 bases. Germline loops: CDR1 MGHDK, CDR2 SYGVNS. This CDR3 is 14 amino acids long. J was trimmed by 1 base and V by 4 bases; bases with no gene match: 1. Here the CDR3 DNA reads TGTGCCAGCAGTGGGACAGGGGGGTCCTACGAGCAGTACTTC. Protein sequence: CASSGTGGSYEQYF.

The chain recombines TRBV30 with TRBJ2-3, with unresolved D. This CDR3 comprises 13 residues. The V end was cut by 5 bases, the J end by 1 base, with 10 bases between. From germline, CDR1 is GTSNPN and CDR2 SVGIG (reference sequence). The CDR3 is CAWVGGGTDTQYF. In DNA form, the CDR3 reads TGTGCCTGGGTCGGTGGTGGCACAGATACGCAGTATTTT.

The chain couples TRBV7-8 to TRBJ2-7; 8 bases are shared with TRBD1. CDR3 length: 15 residues. CDR1 is SGHVS, CDR2 FQNEAQ, per germline. The V gene end was trimmed by 4 bases and the J gene end by 2 bases; junction bases not matched to a gene: 7. The CDR3 DNA sequence: TGTGCCAGCAGCTCCGGACAGGGAAACACCTACGAGCAGTACTTC. Translated, it gives CASSSGQGNTYEQYF.